The 4 T cell receptor beta chains given below trace back to one sample, sequenced in a study of cytomegalovirus exposure and HLA in healthy donors. PCR involved 60 Vbeta and 13 Jbeta primers. Profiling relied on immunoSEQ multiplex PCR, and the TCRdb table lists in-frame clones only, not all of them. The repertoire has 150,000 to 180,000 clones, around 79% of them found once; the top ten carry approximately 1.4%. The sample comprised PBMCs. These receptors were taken from a man aged 18 to 30 in good health and CMV-seronegative.

The V and J genes are TRBV15 and TRBJ1-1, with 7 bases lining up with TRBD1. Unmatched junction bases numbered 7, after V lost 5 bases and J lost 4 bases. CDR3 length equals 14 residues. Germline lookup yields CDR1 LNHNV and CDR2 YYDKDF (reference sequence). CDR3 bases: TGTGCCACCAGCCCCCGGGGGACAGCCACTGAAGCTTTCTTT. Amino acid sequence: CATSPRGTATEAFF.

This clone was counted between two and nine times. The gene calls are TRBV19 and TRBJ2-2; D perhaps matches TRBD1 (6 bases). CDR3 size: 13 residues. The V end was cut by 10 bases, the J end by 2 bases, with 11 bases between. Germline CDR1 is LNHDA and CDR2 is SQIVND (reference sequence). The CDR3 nucleotides are TGTGCCACGACGGACAGAAACACCGGGGAGCTGTTTTTT. This gives the protein CATTDRNTGELFF.

This rearrangement joins TRBV7-9 to TRBJ2-1; 7 bases line up with TRBD1. J gave up 3 bases and V 2 bases, and 4 bases lay outside the gene matches. The germline CDR1 and CDR2 sequences are SEHNR and FQNEAQ (reference sequence). CDR3 length equals 15 residues. The chain's CDR3 is CASSLTQGVYNEQFF. The CDR3 DNA reads as TGTGCCAGCAGCTTAACCCAGGGGGTCTACAATGAGCAGTTCTTC.

The chain links TRBV6-5 to TRBJ2-7; 8 nucleotides agree with TRBD1. Per the germline V gene, CDR1 is MNHEY and CDR2 is SVGAGI. Trimming removed 8 bases from V and 5 bases from J; junction bases left unmatched: 5. This CDR3 contains 12 residues. The CDR3 DNA reads TGTGCCAGCGGTACACAGGGGGACGAGCAGTACTTC. This sequence encodes CASGTQGDEQYF.